This T cell receptor (beta chain) was retrieved from a study of shared clonotypes between healthy human individuals. General study findings and limits: Among the subsets, naive ones generally showed larger estimated richness than memory ones.

Concerning this clone itself: The antigen is undetermined.

V lost 6 bases to trimming and J lost 5 bases; unmatched junction nucleotides: 10. This CDR3 has 16 residues. In germline, CDR1 is MDHEN, CDR2 SYDVKM. The table came from immunoSEQ multiplex PCR; TCRdb's copy has only in-frame clones and leaves some out. The data show some 580,000 clones, 97% seen once. This receptor was identified in a woman in her 30s in good health. V and J are TRBV28 and TRBJ2-1; TRBD2 agrees at 10 bases. Sequenced material: naive CD4+ T cells sorted from blood. Subset of the sample: CD45RA+ positively selected. Here the CDR3 reads CASSAHTGTSDNEQFF. The CDR3 nucleotides are TGTGCCAGCAGCGCCCACACCGGGACTAGCGACAATGAGCAGTTCTTC.